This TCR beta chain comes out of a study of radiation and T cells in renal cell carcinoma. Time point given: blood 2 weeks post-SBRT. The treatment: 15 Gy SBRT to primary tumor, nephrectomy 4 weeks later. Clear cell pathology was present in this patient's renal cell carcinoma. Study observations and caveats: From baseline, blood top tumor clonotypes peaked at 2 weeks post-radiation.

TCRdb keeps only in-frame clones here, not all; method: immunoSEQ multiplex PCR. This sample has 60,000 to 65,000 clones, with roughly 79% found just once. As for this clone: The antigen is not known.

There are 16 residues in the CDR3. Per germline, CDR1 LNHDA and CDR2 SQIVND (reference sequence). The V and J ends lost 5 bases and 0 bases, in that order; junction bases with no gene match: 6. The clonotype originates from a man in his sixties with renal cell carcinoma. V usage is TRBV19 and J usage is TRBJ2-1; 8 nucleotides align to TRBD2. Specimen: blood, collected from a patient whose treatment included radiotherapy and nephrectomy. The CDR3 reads CASSPIAGNSYNEQFF. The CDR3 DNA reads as TGTGCCAGTAGTCCTATAGCGGGAAACTCCTACAATGAGCAGTTCTTC. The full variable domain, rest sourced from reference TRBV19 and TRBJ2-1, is DGGITQSPKYLFRKEGQNVTLSCEQNLNHDAMYWYRQDPGQGLRLIYYSQIVNDFQKGDIAEGYSVSREKKESFPLTVTSAQKNPTAFYLCASSPIAGNSYNEQFFGPGTRLTVL.